Given below is one TCR beta chain in context. This sample is drawn from a study of blood T cell repertoires in COVID-19. The wider study: Both acute and convalescent COVID-19 samples were obtained from the United States, Italy and Spain.

Participants came from about 24 US areas, aged roughly 18 to 95 years. Using immunoSEQ multiplex PCR, the repertoire was profiled, and TCRdb retains in-frame clones only, with some absent. The sample contains some 260,000 clones, around 80% of which appear only once. The CDR3 loop spans 15 amino acids. The clonotype comes from a man aged 30 to 45 with acute COVID-19. Sequenced material: PBMCs or T cells enriched from blood (not recorded which). J is TRBJ1-2 and V is TRBV12-2; the tabulated D call, TRBD1, remains unverified against the DNA. TRBV12-2 is a pseudogene locus. CDR3 nucleotide sequence: TGTGCAAGTCGCGCTCGGACAGGGCAGAACTATGGCTACACCTTC. As protein: CASRARTGQNYGYTF.